Each of the 14 T cell receptor beta chains below was sequenced from the same sample in a study of post-analysis software for immune sequencing data. Unique molecular identifiers were built into the TCR beta cDNA libraries. TCRdb recomputed calls from the PCR reads with MiXCR, one row per CDR3 protein. The sample shows under 200,000 distinct CDR3 sequences, roughly 35% of them seen only once. Specimen: blood, collected after autologous hematopoietic stem cell transplantation. The receptor source for this set is a girl aged 5-17 years with multiple sclerosis.

With respect to this clonotype: At one boundary the junction diverges from the germline segment, which might be a read error. The chain carries TRBV15 and TRBJ2-7, with TRBD1 matching over 12 bases. Germline V gene sequence: CDR1 LNHNV, CDR2 YYDKDF (reference sequence). The CDR3 extends over 16 amino acids. The CDR3 DNA follows: TGTGTCACCAGCAGGTTCCCGGGACAGGGGGCTTACGAGCAGTACTTC. Protein: CVTSRFPGQGAYEQYF.

The CDR3 DNA sequence: TGTGCCAGCAGCTTAGGACAGGTAGCTGCTGGCTACACCTTC. Protein: CASSLGQVAAGYTF. V and J are TRBV7-9 and TRBJ1-2, with TRBD1 as a possible D gene (6 bases). The CDR3 is 14 amino acids. V was clipped by 1 base and J by 7 bases, with 13 bases between them. Germline CDR1 and CDR2: SEHNR and FQNEAQ (reference sequence).

This rearrangement joins TRBV19 to TRBJ2-3, with D possibly TRBD2 on 6 matching bases. The CDR3 totals 14 residues. Germline V gives CDR1 LNHDA, CDR2 SQIVND (reference sequence). Trimming shortened V by 6 bases and J by 2 bases, and 12 bases separated the two germline ends. Here the CDR3 DNA reads TGTGCCAGTAGCCCGGGACTGACCACAGATACGCAGTATTTT. Amino acid sequence: CASSPGLTTDTQYF.

As regards this clonotype: An end of the junction does not agree with germline; a read error may underlie this. The rearrangement links TRBV12-3 or TRBV12-4 to TRBJ2-6, with a tentative D call TRBD1 (6 bases). The length of the CDR3 is 19 residues. CDR3 region: CASRSTQGRKLSGANVPTF. The CDR3 DNA sequence: TGTGCCAGCAGGTCCACACAGGGACGGAAACTCTCTGGGGCCAACGTCCCGACTTTC.

CDR3 coding DNA: TGTGCCAGCAGCTTAGATGGTTCTGGCGGGAGGGTTGAGCAGTTCTTC. Translating gives CASSLDGSGGRVEQFF. This chain joins TRBV7-9 and TRBJ2-1, with 9 bases fitting TRBD2. V was pared by 1 base and J by 9 bases, with 10 bases of the junction left unmatched. The CDR3 is 16 residues long. Germline CDR1 SEHNR, CDR2 FQNEAQ (reference sequence).

The genes are TRBV4-1 and TRBJ2-1; D is possibly TRBD2 (6 bases). V was shortened by 4 bases and J by 4 bases, with 17 bases between the two germline ends. Germline V CDR1 and CDR2: MGHRA, YSYEKL. The length of the CDR3 is 16 residues. CDR3 DNA sequence: TGCGCCAGCAGCCGACCGATAGCGGCTGGGTACAATGAGCAGTTCTTC. It codes for CASSRPIAAGYNEQFF.

Comment on this clonotype: This clone may be a read error of a much larger clone one base away. The chain is built from TRBV10-3 and TRBJ1-1; possibly TRBD1 for D (5 bases). This CDR3 is built from 13 residues. From germline, CDR1 is ENHRY and CDR2 SYGVKD. Written as DNA, the CDR3 is TGTGCCATCTGTGATAATGGGCAGGGAGAAGCTTTCTTT. Encoded protein: CAICDNGQGEAFF.

The chain employs TRBV7-2 and TRBJ2-5; TRBD1 matches at 7 bases. The ends lost 4 bases at V and 7 bases at J; junction bases unmatched: 9. The germline gives CDR1 SGHTA, CDR2 FQGNSA. The CDR3 is 14 residues long. CDR3 loop: CASSSETGLRTQYF. The DNA for the CDR3 is TGTGCCAGCAGCTCGGAGACAGGGTTACGGACCCAGTACTTC.

This chain uses TRBV20-1 with TRBJ2-3, with D hard to call. V shed 1 base and J shed 2 bases, with 4 bases lying between them. This CDR3 is 12 amino acids long. Germline CDR1 is DFQATT and CDR2 is SNEGSKA (reference sequence). The CDR3 reads CSARGTTDTQYF. The CDR3 DNA reads TGCAGTGCTAGAGGGACCACAGATACGCAGTATTTT.

The chain employs TRBV20-1 and TRBJ2-2, with D maybe TRBD2 (6 bases). Trimming took 6 bases from V and 6 from J, leaving 14 bases between them. Per the germline V gene, CDR1 is DFQATT and CDR2 is SNEGSKA (reference sequence). There are 13 residues in the CDR3. The DNA of the CDR3 is TGCAGTGCGGGGGGAAGTGAGGCCGGGGAGCTGTTTTTT. Amino acid sequence: CSAGGSEAGELFF.

Only a few counts were recorded for this clonotype. This chain uses TRBV12-5 with TRBJ1-1; D is unclear. This CDR3 has 12 amino acids. V shed 6 bases and J shed 1 base, with 6 bases lying between them. Germline V gene lookup returns CDR1 LGHNT and CDR2 FRNRAP. The CDR3 is CASGWGNTEAFF. As DNA, the CDR3 is TGTGCTAGTGGGTGGGGGAACACTGAAGCTTTCTTT. The variable domain in full, completed from reference TRBV12-5 and TRBJ1-1, reads DARVTQTPRHKVTEMGQEVTMRCQPILGHNTVFWYRQTMMQGLELLAYFRNRAPLDDSGMPKDRFSAEMPDATLATLKIQPSEPRDSAVYFCASGWGNTEAFFGQGTRLTVV.

The J gene is TRBJ2-3, the V gene TRBV3-1; no definite D call. The germline V and J ends were trimmed by 0 bases and 0 bases, with 10 bases remaining between them. Germline V CDR1 and CDR2: LGHDT, YNNKEL (reference sequence). The CDR3 sequence is 16 residues long. The CDR3 loop reads CASSQENNPSTDTQYF. The CDR3 DNA reads as TGTGCCAGCAGCCAAGAAAATAATCCCAGCACAGATACGCAGTATTTT.

This clonotype was counted a few times. The chain links TRBV9 to TRBJ2-1; 9 bases are a match to TRBD2. The CDR3 extends over 16 amino acids. J was trimmed by 3 bases and V by 1 base; bases with no gene match: 5. The germline CDR1 and CDR2 sequences are SGDLS and YYNGEE. CDR3 amino acids: CASSVKASGDYNEQFF. The CDR3 DNA sequence: TGTGCCAGCAGCGTAAAGGCTAGCGGGGACTACAATGAGCAGTTCTTC.

This chain links TRBV4-1 with TRBJ2-5; weak D call: TRBD1 (6 bases). Trimming pared 2 bases from V and 2 bases from J, leaving 12 bases between. The CDR3 is 15 residues long. The germline gives CDR1 MGHRA, CDR2 YSYEKL. CDR3 sequence reads: CASSQSGTLQETQYF. CDR3 nucleotides: TGCGCCAGCAGCCAATCCGGGACACTGCAAGAGACCCAGTACTTC.